This TCR beta chain was identified during a study of identical twins. Overall study findings and caveats: Memory repertoires showed no such pattern, whereas abundant cord blood beta clonotypes carried fewer insertions. Among beta out-of-frame sequences, excess sharing between twins appeared weaker.

CDR3 length: 15 amino acids. CDR1 is SGHDT and CDR2 is YYEEEE in the germline V gene. With 2 bases removed from V and 0 bases from J, the gap between germline ends came to 10 bases. TCRdb re-called the 5' RACE reads through MiXCR, storing one row per CDR3 protein. The sample records around 680,000 distinct CDR3 sequences, 8% to 9% being singletons. The table lists this clonotype with many counts. Its antigen is still unknown. This same sample was also taken into another study, of yellow fever vaccine responses in identical twins. From that report: Among the twins, the vaccine T cell response reportedly seemed partly convergent and partly personalized.

The TCR sequence derives from a woman aged 18-30 years in good health. Sequencing used PBMCs. The rearrangement uses TRBV5-6 and TRBJ2-3, with a weak D call TRBD1 (5 bases). In nucleotides, the CDR3 is TGTGCCAGCAGCTTTGGGGCCACGAGCACAGATACGCAGTATTTT. This codes for CASSFGATSTDTQYF.